One T cell receptor (beta chain) is described in this entry. Trimming stripped 3 bases from V and 6 bases from J, with 18 bases between. Germline assignment: CDR1 SEHNR and CDR2 FQNEAQ (reference sequence). The CDR3 totals 17 residues. The data stem from a study of OX40 agonist ivuxolimab in advanced cancers. TCRdb's table, derived via immunoSEQ multiplex PCR, lists solely in-frame clones and lacks some. The profile covers over 70,000 clones, with 80% to 90% appearing a single time and approximately 9.9% taken by the ten largest. Material: CD4+ or CD8+ T cells sorted from blood, obtained in a trial of the OX40 agonist ivuxolimab. The V call is TRBV7-9, the J call TRBJ1-6; no definite D call. The origin of this receptor is an adult with an advanced solid tumor such as melanoma, head and neck, liver or kidney cancer. The CDR3 nucleotides are TGTGCCAGCAGCTTGGACCGTCACCAGTTGGGTAATTCACCCCTCCACTTT. Protein: CASSLDRHQLGNSPLHF.